Below are 25 T cell receptor beta chains sequenced from a single sample in a study of PD-1 blockade in classical Hodgkin lymphoma. Measured with immunoSEQ multiplex PCR; TCRdb has only the in-frame clones, and not every one. Of about 23,000 clones in the sample, 71% were seen once. Every patient relapsed after autologous stem cell transplantation, and brentuximab vedotin exposure varied. The sample was peripheral blood mononuclear cells (PBMCs), taken at baseline. All receptors come from a human donor with classical Hodgkin lymphoma.

This chain connects TRBV4-3 to TRBJ2-3, with D possibly matching TRBD1 (5 bases). Germline assignment: CDR1 LGHNA and CDR2 YSLEER. V lost 0 bases and J 0 bases, leaving 7 bases between the germline ends. This CDR3 has 15 amino acids. Here the CDR3 reads CASSQDQGSTDTQYF. The CDR3 bases are TGCGCCAGCAGCCAAGATCAGGGTAGCACAGATACGCAGTATTTT.

The chain combines TRBV5-4 with TRBJ1-1; D call uncertain. CDR1 SGHNT and CDR2 YYREEE come from the germline V gene (reference sequence). The ends were cut back, 2 bases at V and 5 bases at J, with 13 bases in the middle. The CDR3 totals 14 residues. The CDR3 protein is CASSLPARRTEAFF. CDR3 coding DNA: TGTGCCAGCAGCTTACCGGCGCGGAGGACTGAAGCTTTCTTT.

The CDR3 coding sequence is TGCGCCAGCAGCCAAGAGGACAGGGGTGGCGAGCAGTACTTC. Translation gives CASSQEDRGGEQYF. The chain employs TRBV4-1 and TRBJ2-7; 9 nucleotides line up with TRBD1. J was trimmed by 6 bases and V by 0 bases; bases with no gene match: 3. Germline values: CDR1 MGHRA, CDR2 YSYEKL. The CDR3 spans 14 residues.

The chain uses TRBV4-1 and TRBJ1-2, with D uncertain. This CDR3 is 14 amino acids long. Trimming took off 3 bases at V and 6 bases at J, with 14 bases between the two ends. Germline V gene data show CDR1 as MGHRA and CDR2 as YSYEKL. CDR3 in amino acids: CASSQRTALDGYTF. CDR3 nucleotides: TGCGCCAGCAGCCAGCGTACAGCCCTTGATGGCTACACCTTC.

The chain employs TRBV29-1 and TRBJ1-2; 7 bases map to TRBD1. With 3 bases clipped from V and 4 bases from J, the junction kept 8 bases outside the gene matches. CDR3 length equals 14 residues. Germline assignment: CDR1 SQVTM and CDR2 ANQGSEA. The CDR3 protein is CSVEVWDSFYGYTF. CDR3 in DNA: TGCAGCGTTGAGGTGTGGGACAGCTTCTATGGCTACACCTTC.

This clone rates as medium-sized. The chain's CDR3 is CASSYDLGGSGNTIYF. The CDR3 bases are TGTGCCAGCAGTTACGACCTAGGAGGCTCTGGAAACACCATATATTTT. The V and J genes are TRBV6-5 and TRBJ1-3; D ambiguous. The CDR3 is 16 amino acids. CDR1 and CDR2 from the germline V gene are MNHEY and SVGAGI. Trimming removed 2 bases at V and 0 bases at J, with 11 bases between.

This chain links TRBV4-1 with TRBJ1-4; D is unresolved. The CDR3 runs to 16 residues. Germline V gene sequence: CDR1 MGHRA, CDR2 YSYEKL. V lost 2 bases and J 1 base, leaving 11 bases between the germline ends. The DNA for the CDR3 is TGCGCCAGCAGCCAAAGTAGCGCCCTAACTAATGAAAAACTGTTTTTT. Translation gives CASSQSSALTNEKLFF.

The table lists this clone with a few counts. This chain connects TRBV7-9 to TRBJ1-3, with D tentatively TRBD1 (5 bases). The CDR3 runs 16 residues. The germline gives CDR1 SEHNR, CDR2 FQNEAQ (reference sequence). V dropped 5 bases and J dropped 1 base, with 15 bases sitting between them. The CDR3 sequence is CASSLGQGSSGNTIYF. CDR3 coding DNA: TGTGCCAGCAGCCTGGGGCAGGGCTCTTCTGGAAACACCATATATTTT.

The chain employs TRBV19 and TRBJ1-3; no firm D call. Per germline, CDR1 LNHDA and CDR2 SQIVND (reference sequence). The germline V and J ends were trimmed by 5 bases and 0 bases, with 11 bases remaining between them. This CDR3 is built from 15 residues. As DNA, the CDR3 is TGTGCCAGTAGTTTCTTGACCGGCTCTGGAAACACCATATATTTT. It is translated as CASSFLTGSGNTIYF.

The chain is built from TRBV5-3 and TRBJ1-1, with 11 bases lining up with TRBD1. TRBV5-3 is an ORF for which the function is uncertain. V lost 3 bases to trimming and J lost 10 bases; unmatched junction nucleotides: 11. This CDR3 region has 15 residues. The CDR3 is CARSWGTGGGGGAFF. The CDR3 coding sequence is TGTGCCAGAAGCTGGGGGACAGGGGGAGGTGGAGGAGCTTTCTTT.

The chain couples TRBV6-5 to TRBJ2-6, with a possible D match to TRBD1 (5 bases). CDR3 length equals 15 residues. The germline V gene has CDR1 MNHEY and CDR2 SVGAGI. V lost 7 bases to trimming and J lost 2 bases, with 12 bases between them. The CDR3 is CASTAGWAGANVLTF. CDR3 in DNA: TGTGCCAGCACGGCAGGGTGGGCTGGGGCCAACGTCCTGACTTTC.

This clone showed up just a few times. This chain connects TRBV6-1 to TRBJ1-5; possibly TRBD1 for D (6 bases). From germline, CDR1 is MNHNS and CDR2 SASEGT. V was clipped by 6 bases and J by 9 bases, with 21 bases between them. There are 15 residues in the CDR3. Here the CDR3 DNA reads TGTGCCAGCAGCCCTCATCAAGCACAGGGTCCGCCCCAGCATTTT. This gives the protein CASSPHQAQGPPQHF.

This chain uses TRBV5-1 with TRBJ1-4; TRBD1 agrees at 8 bases. This CDR3 spans 14 amino acids. The V segment lost 4 bases and the J segment 8 bases; nucleotides outside the gene matches: 7. The germline V gene encodes CDR1 SGHRS and CDR2 YFSETQ. The CDR3 region has the DNA TGCGCCAGCAGCCTGGACAGGGCCCAGGAAAAACTGTTTTTT. Its translation: CASSLDRAQEKLFF.

This clone has just one count. The CDR3 DNA reads TGTGCCAGCAGTTACTTAGCAGACTTGAACACTGAAGCTTTCTTT. Translation gives CASSYLADLNTEAFF. The V call is TRBV6-6, the J call TRBJ1-1; no reliable D call. V was cut by 1 base and J by 0 bases, with 9 bases left in between. The CDR3 loop spans 15 amino acids. CDR1 is MNHNY and CDR2 is SVGAGI in the germline V gene (reference sequence).

V is TRBV18 and J is TRBJ1-5; D is ambiguous. CDR1 and CDR2 from the germline V gene are KGHSH and LQKENI. Trimming took off 3 bases at V and 2 bases at J, with 8 bases between the two ends. This CDR3 region has 14 residues. The CDR3 DNA follows: TGTGCCAGCTCACCCGATTTCGGCAATCAGCCCCAGCATTTT. Residues: CASSPDFGNQPQHF.

This clone occurred a few times. The chain uses TRBV6-6 and TRBJ1-5, with D tentatively TRBD1 (6 bases). The germline V gene has CDR1 MNHNY and CDR2 SVGAGI (reference sequence). The CDR3 consists of 16 residues. V lost 2 bases and J lost 1, with 12 bases in between. The CDR3 coding sequence is TGTGCCAGCAGTTACCCCTCAGGACAGAGCAATCAGCCCCAGCATTTT. It is translated as CASSYPSGQSNQPQHF.

The V and J genes are TRBV6-5 and TRBJ2-2; no definite D call. The V gene's germline CDR1 is MNHEY and CDR2 SVGAGI. V lost 6 bases, J lost 3 bases, and 14 bases lay in between. CDR3 length: 15 residues. The CDR3 is CASSWAREYTGELFF. In DNA, the CDR3 is TGTGCCAGCAGCTGGGCTAGAGAATACACCGGGGAGCTGTTTTTT.

This clone was seen a few times. The CDR3 nucleotides read TGTGCCAGCAGCTCCCCCCCCGGGGAGCTGTTTTTT. Translating gives CASSSPPGELFF. The chain is built from TRBV7-3 and TRBJ2-2; D not resolved. Trimming stripped 4 bases from V and 6 bases from J, with 6 bases between. Germline lookup yields CDR1 SGHTA and CDR2 FQGTGA. The CDR3 contains 12 residues.

The chain has TRBV6-1 and TRBJ2-7, with TRBD1 identical over 9 bases. There are 14 residues in the CDR3. The ends lost 4 bases at V and 7 bases at J; junction bases unmatched: 8. Germline CDR1 reads MNHNS; CDR2 reads SASEGT. In DNA form, the CDR3 reads TGTGCCAGCAGTGGCTTACAGGGGGCAGGTGAGCAGTACGTC. This translates into CASSGLQGAGEQYV.

V and J are TRBV5-1 and TRBJ2-3, with TRBD2 identical over 8 bases. This CDR3 region has 14 residues. Germline V gives CDR1 SGHRS, CDR2 YFSETQ. Germline trimming cut 0 bases from V and 14 bases from J; bases unmatched to any gene: 11. CDR3 DNA: TGCGCCAGCAGCTTGGCCGGAACCGGGACTAGTGCGTATTTT. Translation gives CASSLAGTGTSAYF.

Within the sample, this clone is medium-sized. The J gene is TRBJ1-1, the V gene TRBV29-1; no clear D gene. This CDR3 contains 11 residues. With 4 bases removed from V and 8 bases from J, the gap between germline ends came to 11 bases. Germline CDR1 reads SQVTM; CDR2 reads ANQGSEA. The CDR3 DNA is TGCAGCGTTGTGGAGGTTTGGGAAGCTTTCTTT. This codes for CSVVEVWEAFF.

A word on this clone: At the DNA level, this CDR3 is encoded by other sequences in the same sample as well. As DNA, the CDR3 is TGTGCCAGCAGTTTATTGGGAGGACAGCCCCAGCATTTT. Translation gives CASSLLGGQPQHF. The chain joins TRBV28 to TRBJ1-5; D is undetermined. Germline CDR1 MDHEN, CDR2 SYDVKM. The CDR3 length is 13 residues. V lost 1 base and J lost 7, with 8 bases in between.

V usage is TRBV7-9 and J usage is TRBJ1-6, with D possibly matching TRBD1 (6 bases). The V gene's germline CDR1 is SEHNR and CDR2 FQNEAQ (reference sequence). V lost 1 base to trimming and J lost 4 bases, with 17 bases between them. The CDR3 has 18 residues. The CDR3 loop is CASSLEPLTGIYNSPLHF. The CDR3 DNA sequence: TGTGCCAGCAGCTTAGAGCCCCTCACAGGGATATATAATTCACCCCTCCACTTT.

This clone was detected a few times. The rearrangement links TRBV11-2 to TRBJ1-2; D gene unclear. Trimming cost V 11 bases and J 0 bases, with 13 bases left between them. CDR1 is SGHAT, CDR2 FQNNGV, per germline. CDR3 length: 13 amino acids. This chain's CDR3 is CACVGLTNYGYTF. The CDR3 region has the DNA TGTGCCTGTGTCGGCCTCACTAACTATGGCTACACCTTC.

The rearrangement links TRBV6-5 to TRBJ1-6, with a weak D call TRBD1 (6 bases). V gave up 7 bases and J gave up 11 bases, with 18 bases separating them. The CDR3 has 14 amino acids. The germline V gene encodes CDR1 MNHEY and CDR2 SVGAGI. The CDR3 DNA reads TGTGCCAGCACCGAGGGGGGGACCGTGGCACCCCTCCACTTT. Translation gives CASTEGGTVAPLHF.